The clone carrying this T cell receptor (beta chain) has at least ten counts. Its target is not known. The iRepertoire nested amplicon-rescue multiplex PCR amplified TCR alpha and beta CDR3s from RNA. For one-step reverse transcription and amplification, 100-400 ng of tissue mRNA or PBMC total RNA was used. Each CDR3 protein is one row after TCRdb ran MiXCR on the multiplex PCR reads. Here the sample spans some 18,000 distinct CDR3 sequences, 58% being singletons. This sample is drawn from a study of glioma-infiltrating T cells. Whole-study results and caveats: Very few CDR3 sequences were shared between tissue and blood. Above-expected tissue-blood divergence occurred in all gliomas, most in low-grade ones.

Germline-derived CDR1 and CDR2 are LGHNA and YSLEER. V was cut by 0 bases and J by 0 bases, with 12 bases left in between. The CDR3 is 16 amino acids. The chain joins TRBV4-3 to TRBJ2-7; perhaps D is TRBD1 or TRBD2 (5 bases each). This clonotype was obtained from a human donor with low-grade glioma or glioblastoma, undergoing nonglioma brain surgery, or in good health (not recorded which). Material: glioma tissue, nonneoplastic brain tissue, or PBMCs (not recorded which). DNA for the CDR3: TGCGCCAGCAGCCAAGATATCCCGGGGCCCTCCTACGAGCAGTACTTC. Its protein is CASSQDIPGPSYEQYF.